These T cell receptor beta chains were read from a single sample in a study of blood T cell repertoires in COVID-19. Profiling relied on immunoSEQ multiplex PCR, and the TCRdb table lists in-frame clones only, not all of them. This table has a few hundred thousand clones, about nine tenths appearing once. Source material: PBMCs or T cells enriched from blood (not recorded which). The receptors originated from a woman aged 40 to 49 with acute COVID-19. The CDR3 runs from the conserved cysteine through the conserved F or W. The D gene is left open where the match is weak. The listing skips clone size in some rows; elsewhere it reads once, few, many or a size class.

abundance	j_gene	v_gene	d_gene	CDR3aa	CDR3nt
-	TRBJ2-3	TRBV19	TRBD1	CASSLGQGTDTQYF	TGTGCCAGTAGTCTAGGACAGGGCACAGATACGCAGTATTTT
-	TRBJ1-4	TRBV30	-	CAWDGGGKWLDEKLFF	TGTGCCTGGGACGGCGGCGGGAAGTGGTTGGATGAAAAACTGTTTTTT
-	TRBJ1-1	TRBV28	-	CASRDGQTDSEAFF	TGTGCCAGCAGGGATGGACAGACGGACAGTGAAGCTTTCTTT
-	TRBJ2-3	TRBV20-1	-	CSASNEEGRTDTQYF	TGCAGTGCTAGTAATGAGGAGGGTCGCACAGATACGCAGTATTTT
-	TRBJ1-2	TRBV24-1	TRBD1	CATSSDLGDSYYGYTF	TGTGCCACCAGCAGTGATTTAGGGGACAGTTATTATGGCTACACCTTC
-	TRBJ1-5	TRBV10-3	TRBD1	CAISSGQGGSNQPQHF	TGTGCCATCAGCTCGGGACAGGGCGGTAGCAATCAGCCCCAGCATTTT
-	TRBJ1-1	TRBV3-1/TRBV3-2	-	CASSQGGVLTTEAFF	TGTGCCAGCAGCCAAGGGGGGGTCTTGACCACTGAAGCTTTCTTT
-	TRBJ1-1	TRBV27	TRBD1	CASSLISGGITEAFF	TGTGCCAGCAGTTTAATCTCAGGGGGGATCACTGAAGCTTTCTTT
-	TRBJ2-5	TRBV9	TRBD2	CASSVLGSGSSETQYF	TGTGCCAGCAGCGTATTGGGTAGCGGGAGTTCAGAGACCCAGTACTTC
-	TRBJ1-1	TRBV5-4	-	CASSLEGRGTEAFF	TGTGCCAGCAGCTTGGAGGGTCGGGGCACTGAAGCTTTCTTT
-	TRBJ2-2	TRBV7-2	TRBD2	CASSLVFRAGGNTGELFF	TGTGCCAGCAGCTTAGTCTTTCGGGCGGGAGGGAACACCGGGGAGCTGTTTTTT
-	TRBJ1-1	TRBV27	-	CASSPKWGGKTEAFF	TGTGCCAGCAGTCCCAAATGGGGGGGGAAGACTGAAGCTTTCTTT
-	TRBJ1-2	TRBV10-3	TRBD1	CAISESRDSERYGYTF	TGTGCCATCAGTGAGTCGCGGGACAGTGAACGATATGGCTACACCTTC
many	TRBJ1-5	TRBV9	-	CASSVDEWNQPQHF	TGTGCCAGCAGCGTAGATGAGTGGAATCAGCCCCAGCATTTT
-	TRBJ2-3	TRBV6-1	TRBD1	CASSDLGTGYKDTQYF	TGTGCCAGCAGTGATCTTGGGACAGGGTACAAAGATACGCAGTATTTT
once	TRBJ2-1	TRBV7-9	TRBD2	CASSLATSGPHNEQFF	TGTGCCAGCAGCTTAGCGACTAGCGGGCCGCACAATGAGCAGTTCTTC
-	TRBJ1-1	TRBV4-2	-	CASSQDTGNTEAFF	TGTGCCAGCAGCCAAGATACGGGAAACACTGAAGCTTTCTTT
-	TRBJ2-1	TRBV9	TRBD1	CASSRQGQGINEQFF	TGTGCCAGCAGCCGGCAGGGACAGGGAATCAATGAGCAGTTCTTC
-	TRBJ2-5	TRBV6-1	TRBD2	CASSAAVGGGFGETQYF	TGTGCCAGCAGTGCTGCCGTGGGCGGGGGATTCGGAGAGACCCAGTACTTC
-	TRBJ1-4	TRBV10-3	TRBD1	CAIRGQVHEKLFF	TGTGCCATCCGGGGACAGGTTCATGAAAAACTGTTTTTT
few	TRBJ2-7	TRBV7-8	-	CASSLRQAFPYEQYF	TGTGCCAGCAGCTTAAGACAGGCGTTTCCCTACGAGCAGTACTTC
-	TRBJ2-3	TRBV3-1/TRBV3-2	TRBD2	CASSRRVAGEHTQYF	TGTGCCAGCAGCCGGAGAGTAGCGGGAGAACATACGCAGTATTTT
-	TRBJ2-2	TRBV18	-	CASSPLRDTGELFF	TGTGCCAGCTCACCACTGAGGGACACCGGGGAGCTGTTTTTT
-	TRBJ2-5	TRBV30	TRBD1	CAWSAGTDLPWTQYF	TGTGCCTGGAGCGCCGGGACAGATCTCCCATGGACCCAGTACTTC
-	TRBJ2-3	TRBV9	-	CASSPRLAISTDTQYF	TGTGCCAGCAGCCCGCGACTCGCCATTAGCACAGATACGCAGTATTTT
-	TRBJ1-4	TRBV9	TRBD1	CASSAPGTGYEKLFF	TGTGCCAGCAGCGCCCCTGGGACAGGGTATGAAAAACTGTTTTTT
-	TRBJ2-3	TRBV28	TRBD1	CASSQGGTDTQYF	TGTGCCAGCAGCCAGGGGGGCACAGATACGCAGTATTTT
-	TRBJ1-1	TRBV28	-	CASTNPQGDTEAFF	TGTGCCAGCACCAATCCCCAGGGTGACACTGAAGCTTTCTTT
once	TRBJ1-4	TRBV19	-	CASSALDRNEKLFF	TGTGCCAGTAGTGCCCTGGACAGAAATGAAAAACTGTTTTTT
-	TRBJ2-1	TRBV19	TRBD2	CASSGRLAGGYNEQFF	TGTGCCAGTAGTGGGAGACTAGCCGGGGGCTACAATGAGCAGTTCTTC
-	TRBJ1-1	TRBV7-3	-	CASSLNMGAGAEAFF	TGTGCCAGCAGCTTAAATATGGGGGCAGGGGCTGAAGCTTTCTTT
-	TRBJ2-1	TRBV15	TRBD2	CATSREQSTSVGNEQFF	TGTGCCACCAGCAGAGAACAATCGACTAGCGTGGGCAATGAGCAGTTCTTC
-	TRBJ1-2	TRBV30	-	CAWRNSQGFGYTF	TGTGCCTGGAGAAACTCTCAGGGATTCGGCTACACCTTC
-	TRBJ1-6	TRBV25-1	-	CASSDLQNNSPLHF	TGTGCCAGCAGTGATTTACAGAATAATTCACCCCTCCACTTT
-	TRBJ2-5	TRBV28	-	CASSPPGGETQYF	TGTGCCAGCAGCCCACCCGGGGGAGAGACCCAGTACTTC
-	TRBJ1-2	TRBV18	TRBD1	CASSPTGTVDGYTF	TGTGCCAGCTCACCGACCGGGACAGTTGATGGCTACACCTTC
-	TRBJ1-2	TRBV5-5	TRBD1	CASSPTTTGRYGYTF	TGTGCCAGCAGCCCAACTACGACAGGGAGGTATGGCTACACCTTC
-	TRBJ1-3	TRBV6-6	-	CASSYGTSSGNTIYF	TGTGCCAGCAGTTACGGGACATCCTCTGGAAACACCATATATTTT
-	TRBJ2-7	TRBV2	-	CASSESIRGYEQYF	TGTGCCAGCAGTGAGAGTATAAGAGGCTACGAGCAGTACTTC
-	TRBJ2-1	TRBV9	TRBD2	CASASRVAGGNEQFF	TGTGCCAGCGCAAGTCGCGTAGCGGGAGGCAATGAGCAGTTCTTC